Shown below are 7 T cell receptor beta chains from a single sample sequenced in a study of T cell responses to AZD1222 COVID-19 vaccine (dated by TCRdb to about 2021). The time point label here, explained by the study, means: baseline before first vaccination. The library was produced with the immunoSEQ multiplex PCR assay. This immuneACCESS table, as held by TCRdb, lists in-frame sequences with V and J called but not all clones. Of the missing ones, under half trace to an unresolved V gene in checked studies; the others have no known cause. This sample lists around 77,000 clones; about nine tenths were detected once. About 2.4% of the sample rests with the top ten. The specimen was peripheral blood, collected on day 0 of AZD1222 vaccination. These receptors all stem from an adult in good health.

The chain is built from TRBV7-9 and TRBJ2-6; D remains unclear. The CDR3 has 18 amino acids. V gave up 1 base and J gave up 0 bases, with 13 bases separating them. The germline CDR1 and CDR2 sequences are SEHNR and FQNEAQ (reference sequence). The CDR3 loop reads CASSLVPAPSSGANVLTF. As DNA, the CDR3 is TGTGCCAGCAGCTTAGTGCCAGCACCCTCCTCTGGGGCCAACGTCCTGACTTTC.

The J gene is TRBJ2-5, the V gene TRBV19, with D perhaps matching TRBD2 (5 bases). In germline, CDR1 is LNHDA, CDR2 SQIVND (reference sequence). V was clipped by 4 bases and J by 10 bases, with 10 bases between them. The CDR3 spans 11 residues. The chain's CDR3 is CASSKKEGQYF. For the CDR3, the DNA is TGTGCCAGTAGTAAAAAAGAGGGCCAGTACTTC. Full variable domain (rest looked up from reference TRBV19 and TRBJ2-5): DGGITQSPKYLFRKEGQNVTLSCEQNLNHDAMYWYRQDPGQGLRLIYYSQIVNDFQKGDIAEGYSVSREKKESFPLTVTSAQKNPTAFYLCASSKKEGQYFGPGTRLLVL.

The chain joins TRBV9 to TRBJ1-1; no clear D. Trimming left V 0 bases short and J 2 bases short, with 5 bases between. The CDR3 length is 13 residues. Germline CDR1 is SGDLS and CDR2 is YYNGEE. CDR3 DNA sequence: TGTGCCAGCAGCGTAGAGGTTAACACTGAAGCTTTCTTT. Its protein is CASSVEVNTEAFF.

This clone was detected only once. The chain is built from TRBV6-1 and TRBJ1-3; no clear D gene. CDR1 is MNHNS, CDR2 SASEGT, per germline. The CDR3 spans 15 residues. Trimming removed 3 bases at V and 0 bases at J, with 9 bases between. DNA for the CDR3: TGTGCCAGCAGTGAGCTTGGGGACTCTGGAAACACCATATATTTT. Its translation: CASSELGDSGNTIYF.

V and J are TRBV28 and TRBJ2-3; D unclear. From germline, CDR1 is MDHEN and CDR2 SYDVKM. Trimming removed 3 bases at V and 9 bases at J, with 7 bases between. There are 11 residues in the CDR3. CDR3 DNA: TGTGCCAGCAGTTTGTCAAGAACGCAGTATTTT. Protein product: CASSLSRTQYF. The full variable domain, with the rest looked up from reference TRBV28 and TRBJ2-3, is DVKVTQSSRYLVKRTGEKVFLECVQDMDHENMFWYRQDPGLGLRLIYFSYDVKMKEKGDIPEGYSVSREKKERFSLILESASTNQTSMYLCASSLSRTQYFGPGTRLTVL.

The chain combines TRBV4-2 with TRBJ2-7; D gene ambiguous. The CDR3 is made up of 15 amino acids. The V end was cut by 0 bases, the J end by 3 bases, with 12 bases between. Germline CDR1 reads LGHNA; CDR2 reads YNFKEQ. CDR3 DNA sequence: TGTGCCAGCAGCCAAGAGGTGGGCACCGACTACGAGCAGTACTTC. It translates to CASSQEVGTDYEQYF.

The CDR3 DNA reads TGTGCCAGCTCACCACTTAAGGGGTTGGGCCAGCCCCAGCATTTT. Translation: CASSPLKGLGQPQHF. The V gene is TRBV18, the J gene TRBJ1-5; tentative D call: TRBD1 (5 bases). Trimming shortened V by 1 base and J by 7 bases, and 14 bases separated the two germline ends. The CDR3 loop spans 15 amino acids. CDR1 is KGHSH, CDR2 LQKENI, per germline.